The subject of this entry is one T cell receptor beta chain. As yet, its antigen is unknown. Germline V gives CDR1 SGHNT, CDR2 YENEEA. The length of the CDR3 is 13 residues. V was clipped by 1 base and J by 12 bases; unmatched bases: 8. The study tagged each TCR cDNA molecule with a unique molecular identifier. TCRdb recomputed calls from the 5' RACE reads with MiXCR, one row per CDR3 protein. This table has some 23,000 distinct CDR3 sequences, roughly 10% appearing once. Time point given: sample taken at primary tumor resection. There were 72 donors, all of them untreated patients with early-stage non-small cell lung cancer. This sample is drawn from a study of spatial heterogeneity in lung cancer. About the study: In tumor regions, TCR transcript counts tracked strongly with a T cell module score from matched bulk RNA-seq. General study findings and limits: One measure, the expanded intratumoral alpha and beta TCR count, tracked tumor mutation counts.

The genes are TRBV11-3 and TRBJ1-2, with 7 bases fitting TRBD1. This TCR came from a male donor with early-stage non-small cell lung cancer. The specimen was lung tumor tissue, collected at surgery. The CDR3 loop is CASSLGVRGSHTF. DNA of the CDR3: TGTGCCAGCAGCTTAGGAGTCAGGGGGAGTCACACCTTC.